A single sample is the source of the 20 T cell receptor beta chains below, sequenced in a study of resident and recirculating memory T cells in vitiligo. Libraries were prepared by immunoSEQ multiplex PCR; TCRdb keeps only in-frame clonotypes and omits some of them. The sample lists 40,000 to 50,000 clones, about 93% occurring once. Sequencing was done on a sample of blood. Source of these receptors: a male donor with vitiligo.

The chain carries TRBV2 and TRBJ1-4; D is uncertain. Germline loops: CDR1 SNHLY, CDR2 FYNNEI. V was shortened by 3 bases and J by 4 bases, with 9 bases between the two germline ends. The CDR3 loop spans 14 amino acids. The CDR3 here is CASSDRGDNEKLFF. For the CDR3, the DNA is TGTGCCAGCAGTGACCGGGGAGATAATGAAAAACTGTTTTTT.

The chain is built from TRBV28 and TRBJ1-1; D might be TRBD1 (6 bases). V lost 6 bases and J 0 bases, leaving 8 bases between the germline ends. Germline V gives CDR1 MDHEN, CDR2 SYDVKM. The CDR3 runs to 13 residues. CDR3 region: CASRGGLNTEAFF. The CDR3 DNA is TGTGCCAGCAGGGGGGGGCTGAACACTGAAGCTTTCTTT.

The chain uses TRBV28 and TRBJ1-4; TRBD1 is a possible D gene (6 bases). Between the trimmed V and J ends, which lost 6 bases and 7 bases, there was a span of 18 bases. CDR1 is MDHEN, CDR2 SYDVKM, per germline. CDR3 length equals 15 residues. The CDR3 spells CASSPISGGREKLFF. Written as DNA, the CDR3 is TGTGCCAGCAGCCCCATTTCGGGGGGGCGTGAAAAACTGTTTTTT.

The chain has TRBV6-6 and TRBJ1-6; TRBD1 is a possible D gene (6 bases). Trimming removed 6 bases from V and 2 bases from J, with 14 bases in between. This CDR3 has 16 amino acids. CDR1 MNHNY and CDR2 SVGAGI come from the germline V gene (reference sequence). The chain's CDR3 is CASRGTGSPYNSPLHF. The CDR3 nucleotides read TGTGCCAGCAGGGGAACAGGGTCGCCCTATAATTCACCCCTCCACTTT.

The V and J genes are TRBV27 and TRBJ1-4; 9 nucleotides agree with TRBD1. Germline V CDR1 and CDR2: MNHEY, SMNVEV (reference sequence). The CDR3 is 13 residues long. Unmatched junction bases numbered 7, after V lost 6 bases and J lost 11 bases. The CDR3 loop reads CASRLGQGGKLFF. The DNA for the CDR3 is TGTGCCAGCAGGTTGGGACAGGGAGGGAAACTGTTTTTT.

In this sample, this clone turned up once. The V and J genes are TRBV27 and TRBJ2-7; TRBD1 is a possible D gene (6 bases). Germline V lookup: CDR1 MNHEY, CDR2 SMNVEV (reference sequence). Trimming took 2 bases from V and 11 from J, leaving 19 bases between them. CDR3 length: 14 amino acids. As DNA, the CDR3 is TGTGCCAGCAGTTTACTGCCAGGGGTTCAGTTTGAGTACTTC. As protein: CASSLLPGVQFEYF.

DNA for the CDR3: TGTGCCAGCAGCGAGCGTAGCAATCAGCCCCAGCATTTT. This gives the protein CASSERSNQPQHF. The chain couples TRBV4-2 to TRBJ1-5, with no clear D. Germline values: CDR1 LGHNA, CDR2 YNFKEQ. The CDR3 totals 13 residues. Trimming removed 5 bases at V and 0 bases at J, with 5 bases between.

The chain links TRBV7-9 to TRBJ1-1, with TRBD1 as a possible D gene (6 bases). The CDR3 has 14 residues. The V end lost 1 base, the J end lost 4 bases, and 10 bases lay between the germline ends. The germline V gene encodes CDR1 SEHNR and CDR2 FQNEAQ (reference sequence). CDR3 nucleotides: TGTGCCAGCAGCTTAGTGCTGGGGGCCACTGAAGCTTTCTTT. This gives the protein CASSLVLGATEAFF. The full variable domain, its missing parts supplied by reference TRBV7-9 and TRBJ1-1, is DTGVSQNPRHKITKRGQNVTFRCDPISEHNRLYWYRQTLGQGPEFLTYFQNEAQLEKSRLLSDRFSAERPKGSFSTLEIQRTEQGDSAMYLCASSLVLGATEAFFGQGTRLTVV.

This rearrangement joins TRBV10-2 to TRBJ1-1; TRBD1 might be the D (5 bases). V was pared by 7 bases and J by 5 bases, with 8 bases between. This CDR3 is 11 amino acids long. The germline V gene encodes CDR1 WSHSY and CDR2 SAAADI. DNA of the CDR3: TGCGCCAGCACCGGGGGTACTGAAGCTTTCTTT. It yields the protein CASTGGTEAFF.

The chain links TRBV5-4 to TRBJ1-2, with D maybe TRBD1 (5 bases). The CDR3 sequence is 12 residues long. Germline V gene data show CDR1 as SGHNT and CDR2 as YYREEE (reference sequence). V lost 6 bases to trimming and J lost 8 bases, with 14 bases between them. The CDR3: CASTPGKGGYTF. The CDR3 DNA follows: TGTGCCAGCACCCCAGGGAAGGGCGGCTACACCTTC. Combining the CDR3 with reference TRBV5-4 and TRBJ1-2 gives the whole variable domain ETGVTQSPTHLIKTRGQQVTLRCSSQSGHNTVSWYQQALGQGPQFIFQYYREEENGRGNFPPRFSGLQFPNYSSELNVNALELDDSALYLCASTPGKGGYTFGSGTRLTVV.

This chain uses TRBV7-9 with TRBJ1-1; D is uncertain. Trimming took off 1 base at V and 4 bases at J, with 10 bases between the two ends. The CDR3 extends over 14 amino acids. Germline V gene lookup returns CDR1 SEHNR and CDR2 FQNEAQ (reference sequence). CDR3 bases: TGTGCCAGCAGCTTAGGTATAGGCGGCACTGAAGCTTTCTTT. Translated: CASSLGIGGTEAFF. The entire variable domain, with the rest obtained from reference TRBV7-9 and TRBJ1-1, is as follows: DTGVSQNPRHKITKRGQNVTFRCDPISEHNRLYWYRQTLGQGPEFLTYFQNEAQLEKSRLLSDRFSAERPKGSFSTLEIQRTEQGDSAMYLCASSLGIGGTEAFFGQGTRLTVV.

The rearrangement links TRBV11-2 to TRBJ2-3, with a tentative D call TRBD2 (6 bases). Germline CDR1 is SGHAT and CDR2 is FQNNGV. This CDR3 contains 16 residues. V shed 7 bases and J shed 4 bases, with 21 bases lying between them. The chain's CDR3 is CASTPSGVYIPDTQYF. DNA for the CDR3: TGTGCCAGCACCCCGTCGGGGGTCTATATTCCAGATACGCAGTATTTT.

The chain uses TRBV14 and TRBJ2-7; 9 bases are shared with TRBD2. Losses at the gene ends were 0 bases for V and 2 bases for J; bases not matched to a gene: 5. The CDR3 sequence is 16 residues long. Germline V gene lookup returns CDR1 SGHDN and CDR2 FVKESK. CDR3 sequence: CASSQDLGGGAYEQYF. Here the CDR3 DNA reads TGTGCCAGCAGCCAAGATTTAGGCGGGGGGGCCTACGAGCAGTACTTC.

CDR3 nucleotides: TGTGCCTGGAGTGTAATTGGTTCGGCCGCAGCGGGCTACACCTTC. Protein product: CAWSVIGSAAAGYTF. The V call is TRBV30, the J call TRBJ1-2, with no clear D. Per germline, CDR1 GTSNPN and CDR2 SVGIG (reference sequence). This CDR3 has 15 amino acids. V lost 0 bases and J 8 bases, leaving 19 bases between the germline ends. Combining the CDR3 with reference TRBV30 and TRBJ1-2 gives the whole variable domain SQTIHQWPATLVQPVGSPLSLECTVEGTSNPNLYWYRQAAGRGLQLLFYSVGIGQISSEVPQNLSASRPQDRQFILSSKKLLLSDSGFYLCAWSVIGSAAAGYTFGSGTRLTVV.

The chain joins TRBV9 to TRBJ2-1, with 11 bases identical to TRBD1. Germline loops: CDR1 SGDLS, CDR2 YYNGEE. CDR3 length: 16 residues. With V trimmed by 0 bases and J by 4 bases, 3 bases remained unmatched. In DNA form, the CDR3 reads TGTGCCAGCAGCGTAGCCGGGGACAGGGGGTACAATGAGCAGTTCTTC. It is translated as CASSVAGDRGYNEQFF.

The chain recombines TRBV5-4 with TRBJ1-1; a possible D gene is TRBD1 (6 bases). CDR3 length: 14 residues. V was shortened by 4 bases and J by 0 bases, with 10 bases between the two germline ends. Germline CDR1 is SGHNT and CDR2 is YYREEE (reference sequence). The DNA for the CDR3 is TGTGCCAGCAGCCCTACAGGGATGAACACTGAAGCTTTCTTT. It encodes CASSPTGMNTEAFF.

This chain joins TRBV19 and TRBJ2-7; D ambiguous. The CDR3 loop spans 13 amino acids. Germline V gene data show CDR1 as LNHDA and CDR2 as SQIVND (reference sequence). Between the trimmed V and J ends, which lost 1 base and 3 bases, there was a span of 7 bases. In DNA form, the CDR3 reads TGTGCCAGTAGTATAGCAGGATTCTACGAGCAGTACTTC. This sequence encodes CASSIAGFYEQYF.

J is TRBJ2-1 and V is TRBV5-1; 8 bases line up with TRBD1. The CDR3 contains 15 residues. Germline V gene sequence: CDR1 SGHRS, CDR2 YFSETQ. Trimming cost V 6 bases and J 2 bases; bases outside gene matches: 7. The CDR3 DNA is TGCGCCAGCACCGACCGACAGGGGACCTACAATGAGCAGTTCTTC. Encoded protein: CASTDRQGTYNEQFF. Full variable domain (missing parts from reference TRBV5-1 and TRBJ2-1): KAGVTQTPRYLIKTRGQQVTLSCSPISGHRSVSWYQQTPGQGLQFLFEYFSETQRNKGNFPGRFSGRQFSNSRSEMNVSTLELGDSALYLCASTDRQGTYNEQFFGPGTRLTVL.

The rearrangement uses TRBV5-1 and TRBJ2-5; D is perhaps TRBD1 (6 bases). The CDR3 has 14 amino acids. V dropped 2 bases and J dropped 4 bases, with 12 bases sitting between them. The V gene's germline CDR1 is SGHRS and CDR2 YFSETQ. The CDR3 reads CASSFTGNGETQYF. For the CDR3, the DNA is TGCGCCAGCAGCTTCACAGGGAATGGAGAGACCCAGTACTTC.

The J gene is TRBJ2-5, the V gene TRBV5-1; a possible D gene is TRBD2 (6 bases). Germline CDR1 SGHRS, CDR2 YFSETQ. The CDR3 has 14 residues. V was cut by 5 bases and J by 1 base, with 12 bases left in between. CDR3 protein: CASRTGSLQETQYF. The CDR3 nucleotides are TGCGCCAGCAGAACCGGGAGCCTCCAAGAGACCCAGTACTTC.